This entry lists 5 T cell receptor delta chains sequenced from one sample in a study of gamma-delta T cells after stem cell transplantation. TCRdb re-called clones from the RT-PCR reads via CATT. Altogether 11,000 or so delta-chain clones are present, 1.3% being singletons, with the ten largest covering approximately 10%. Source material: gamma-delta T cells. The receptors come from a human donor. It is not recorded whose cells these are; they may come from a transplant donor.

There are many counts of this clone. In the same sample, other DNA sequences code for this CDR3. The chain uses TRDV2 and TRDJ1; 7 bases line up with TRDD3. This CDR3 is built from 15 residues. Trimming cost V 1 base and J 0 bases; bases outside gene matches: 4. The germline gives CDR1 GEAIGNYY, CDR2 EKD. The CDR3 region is CACDTLGSYTDKLIF. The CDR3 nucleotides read TGTGCCTGTGACACACTGGGGTCCTACACCGATAAACTCATCTTT.

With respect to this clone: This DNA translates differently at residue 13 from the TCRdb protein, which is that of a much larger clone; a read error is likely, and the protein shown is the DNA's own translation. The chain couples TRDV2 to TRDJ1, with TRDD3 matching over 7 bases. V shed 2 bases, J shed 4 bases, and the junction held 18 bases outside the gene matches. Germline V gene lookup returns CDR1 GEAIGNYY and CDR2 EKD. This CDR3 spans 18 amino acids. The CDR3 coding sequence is TGTGCCTGTGACAGGCTTACTGGGGACCCTCAGGGCAACGATAAACTCATCTTT. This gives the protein CACDRLTGDPQGNDKLIF.

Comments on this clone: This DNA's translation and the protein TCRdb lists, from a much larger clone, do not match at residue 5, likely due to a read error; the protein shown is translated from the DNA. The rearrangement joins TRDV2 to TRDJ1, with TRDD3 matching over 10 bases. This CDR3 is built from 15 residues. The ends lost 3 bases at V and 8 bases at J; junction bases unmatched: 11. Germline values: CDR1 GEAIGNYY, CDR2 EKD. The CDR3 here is CACDALGDNTGKLIF. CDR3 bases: TGTGCCTGTGACGCGCTGGGGGATAATACAGGCAAACTCATCTTT.

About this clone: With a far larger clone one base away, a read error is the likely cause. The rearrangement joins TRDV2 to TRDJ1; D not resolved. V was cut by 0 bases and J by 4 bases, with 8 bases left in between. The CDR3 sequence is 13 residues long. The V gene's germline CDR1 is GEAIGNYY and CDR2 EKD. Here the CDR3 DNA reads TGTGCCTGTGACACCACAGGGAGCGATAAACTCATCTTT. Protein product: CACDTTGSDKLIF.

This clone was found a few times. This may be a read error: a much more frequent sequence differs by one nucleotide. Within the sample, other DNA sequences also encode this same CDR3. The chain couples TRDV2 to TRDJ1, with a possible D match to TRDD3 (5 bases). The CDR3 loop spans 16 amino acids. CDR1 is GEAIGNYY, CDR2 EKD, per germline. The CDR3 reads CACDNLGVLYTDKLIF. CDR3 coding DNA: TGTGCCTGTGACAACCTTGGGGTGCTGTACACTGATAAACTCATCTTT.